This T cell receptor beta chain was recovered during a study of blood T cell repertoires in COVID-19 (TCRdb year 2020). Background for the entire study: Samples from collaborators originated in the United States, Italy and Spain and spanned both the acute and convalescent phases of COVID-19. The dataset comprised deeply sampled blood TCRbeta repertoires from subjects exposed to, actively infected with, or recovered from COVID-19. A freely available public database, intended as a resource for researchers studying the immune response to SARS-CoV-2, is where the repertoires were released. The sample metadata nearly always contained a de-identified subject ID, COVID-19 status, age in years and sex. The samples were drawn from two sources: the first 160 participants of the ongoing ImmuneRACE study, and about 1,300 subjects contributed by 6 global collaborators. HLA class I and class II types, where available, came from metadata supplied by the sample provider rather than from assay-based typing. The material from the prospective study consisted of cDNA or gDNA derived from T cells, B-cell-depleted T cells, or PBMCs.

The immunoSEQ Assay, a bias-controlled multiplex PCR, was used to amplify TCRbeta CDR3 regions from genomic DNA. Per the source publication's procedure: The number of nucleated cells in each sample was estimated from the amplification of reference gene primers within the assay. To quantify the absolute abundance of each unique TCRbeta CDR3 rearrangement, sequence reads were collapsed and filtered. For each sample, productive Simpson clonality was calculated by taking the square root of Simpson's diversity index across productive rearrangements. In TCRdb, the immuneACCESS table is reduced to in-frame sequences with V and J assigned. These tables do not hold every clone; where another copy was compared, an unresolved V gene accounts for under half, and the others remain unexplained. That table furnishes V, J and clone size, whereas the DNA furnished D and trimming. This sample comprises approximately 200,000 clones, around 85% of them detected only once. The biggest ten clones account for about 18% of the sample.

One collaborating source in Seattle enrolled patients during active infection and followed them longitudinally through the course of disease. Collaborating institutions collected whole blood in K2EDTA tubes following their own protocols. For TCRbeta analysis, collaborators shipped samples in one of three forms: frozen whole blood, isolated PBMCs, or DNA extracted from either of those sample types. The investigation overall reported the following: The amount of clinical and demographic metadata varied by source and participant and was provided uncurated.

CDR1 and CDR2 were assigned from the germline V gene as ENHRY and SYGVKD. The CDR3 starts with the cysteine, ends with the phenylalanine, and has 14 residues. The only DNA kept is the CDR3, 42 bases in frame from the first base. From V the trimming removes 6 bases and from J it removes 2 bases, while the gene matches leave 7 bases of the junction unaccounted for. Remarks on this clone: Its antigen remains undetermined. Base qualities are not provided; no much larger clone lies one nucleotide away.

This receptor was taken from a person aged 70 to 85 with COVID-19, enrolled during active disease. The V and J segments used are TRBV10-3 and TRBJ2-7; 7 bases in the junction line up with TRBD2. Input material: peripheral blood. In nucleotide form, the sequence is TGTGCCATCAGGACGGGACTACCTCCCTACGAGCAGTACTTC. This gives the protein CAIRTGLPPYEQYF.